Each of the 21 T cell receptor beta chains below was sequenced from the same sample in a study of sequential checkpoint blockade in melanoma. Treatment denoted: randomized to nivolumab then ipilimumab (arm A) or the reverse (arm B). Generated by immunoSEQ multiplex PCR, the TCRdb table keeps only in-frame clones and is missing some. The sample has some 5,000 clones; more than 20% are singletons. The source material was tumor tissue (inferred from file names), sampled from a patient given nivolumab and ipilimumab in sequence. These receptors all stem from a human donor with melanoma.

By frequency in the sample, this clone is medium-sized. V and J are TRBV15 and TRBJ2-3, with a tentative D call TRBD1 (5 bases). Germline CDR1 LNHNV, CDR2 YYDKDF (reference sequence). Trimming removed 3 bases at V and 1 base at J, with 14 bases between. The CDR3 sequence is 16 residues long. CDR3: CATSRGGHSGTDTQYF. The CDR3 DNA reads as TGTGCCACCAGCAGGGGTGGACATTCAGGCACAGATACGCAGTATTTT.

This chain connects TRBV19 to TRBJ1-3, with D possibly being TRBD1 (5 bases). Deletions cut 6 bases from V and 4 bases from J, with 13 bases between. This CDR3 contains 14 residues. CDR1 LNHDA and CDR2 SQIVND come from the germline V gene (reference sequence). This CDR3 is CASSPRDGGNTIYF. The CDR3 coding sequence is TGTGCCAGTAGCCCCCGGGACGGCGGAAACACCATATATTTT.

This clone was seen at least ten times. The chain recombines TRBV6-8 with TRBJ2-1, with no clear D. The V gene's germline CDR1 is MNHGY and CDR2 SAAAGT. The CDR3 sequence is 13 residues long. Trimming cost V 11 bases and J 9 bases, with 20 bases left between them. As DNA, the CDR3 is TGTGCCTGGCCCCCTTTAGCAGACGGTGAGCAGTTCTTC. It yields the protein CAWPPLADGEQFF.

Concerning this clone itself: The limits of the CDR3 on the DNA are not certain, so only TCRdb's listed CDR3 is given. CDR3: CATSRMGGGXTEAFF. The chain uses TRBV15 and TRBJ1-1. From its first to its last residue, the CDR3 has 15 amino acids. In germline, CDR1 is LNHNV, CDR2 YYDKDF (reference sequence).

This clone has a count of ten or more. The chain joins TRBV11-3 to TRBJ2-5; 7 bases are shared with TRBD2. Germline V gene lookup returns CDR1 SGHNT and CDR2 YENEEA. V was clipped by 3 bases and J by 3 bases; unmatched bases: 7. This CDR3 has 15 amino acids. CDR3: CASSFGLGIKETQYF. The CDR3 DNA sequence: TGTGCCAGCAGCTTCGGACTAGGCATTAAAGAGACCCAGTACTTC.

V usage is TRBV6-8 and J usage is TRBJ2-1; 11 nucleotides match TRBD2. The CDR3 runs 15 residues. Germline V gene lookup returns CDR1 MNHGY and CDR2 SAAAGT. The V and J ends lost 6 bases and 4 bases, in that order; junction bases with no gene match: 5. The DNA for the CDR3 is TGTGCCAGCAGGAAAGGACTAGCGGGTTACAATGAGCAGTTCTTC. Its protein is CASRKGLAGYNEQFF.

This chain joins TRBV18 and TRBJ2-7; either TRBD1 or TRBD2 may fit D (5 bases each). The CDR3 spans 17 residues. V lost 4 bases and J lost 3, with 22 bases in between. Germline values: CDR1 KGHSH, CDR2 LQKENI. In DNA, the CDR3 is TGTGCCAGCTCACTGTTAAGCCCTGGGACGGTAAACTACGAGCAGTACTTC. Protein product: CASSLLSPGTVNYEQYF.

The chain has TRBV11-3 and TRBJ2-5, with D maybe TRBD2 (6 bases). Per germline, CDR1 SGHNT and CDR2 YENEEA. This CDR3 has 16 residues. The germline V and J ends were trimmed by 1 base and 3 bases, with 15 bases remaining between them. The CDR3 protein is CASSLVGAGLKETQYF. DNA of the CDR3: TGTGCCAGCAGCTTAGTGGGAGCGGGCCTAAAAGAGACCCAGTACTTC.

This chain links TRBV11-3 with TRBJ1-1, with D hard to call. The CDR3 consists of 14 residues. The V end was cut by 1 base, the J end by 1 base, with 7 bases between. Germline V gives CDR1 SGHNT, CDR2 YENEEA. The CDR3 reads CASSLGIGNTEAFF. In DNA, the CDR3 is TGTGCCAGCAGCTTAGGAATAGGGAACACTGAAGCTTTCTTT.

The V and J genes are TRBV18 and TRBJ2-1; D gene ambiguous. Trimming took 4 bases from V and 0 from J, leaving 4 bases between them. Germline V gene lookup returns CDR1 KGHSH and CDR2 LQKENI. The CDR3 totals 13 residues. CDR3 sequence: CASSQNSYNEQFF. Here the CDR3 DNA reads TGTGCCAGCTCACAGAACTCCTACAATGAGCAGTTCTTC.

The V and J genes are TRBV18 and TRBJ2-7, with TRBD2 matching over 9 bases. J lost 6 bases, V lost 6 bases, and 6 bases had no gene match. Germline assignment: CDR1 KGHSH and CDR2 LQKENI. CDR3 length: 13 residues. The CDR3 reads CASSHGGGAEQYF. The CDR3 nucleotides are TGTGCCAGCTCTCACGGCGGGGGGGCCGAGCAGTACTTC.

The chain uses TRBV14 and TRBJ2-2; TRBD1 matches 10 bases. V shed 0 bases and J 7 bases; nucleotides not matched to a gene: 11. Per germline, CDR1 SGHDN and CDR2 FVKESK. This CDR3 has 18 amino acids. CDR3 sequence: CASSQDRGGQGVVGELFF. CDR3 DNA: TGTGCCAGCAGCCAAGATCGAGGAGGACAGGGGGTCGTCGGGGAGCTGTTTTTT.

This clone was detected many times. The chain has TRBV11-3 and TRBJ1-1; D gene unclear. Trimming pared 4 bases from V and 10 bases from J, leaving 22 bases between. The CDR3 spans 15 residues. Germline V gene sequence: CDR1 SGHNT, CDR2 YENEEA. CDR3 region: CASSSLLRTESAAFF. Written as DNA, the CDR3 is TGTGCCAGCAGCTCCTTATTACGAACTGAAAGCGCAGCTTTCTTT.

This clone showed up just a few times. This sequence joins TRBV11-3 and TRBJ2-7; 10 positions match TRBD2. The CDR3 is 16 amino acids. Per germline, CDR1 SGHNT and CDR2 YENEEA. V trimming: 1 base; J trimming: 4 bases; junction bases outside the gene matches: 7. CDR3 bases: TGTGCCAGCAGCTTAGGGTCTAGCGGGAGCTATTACGAGCAGTACTTC. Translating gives CASSLGSSGSYYEQYF.

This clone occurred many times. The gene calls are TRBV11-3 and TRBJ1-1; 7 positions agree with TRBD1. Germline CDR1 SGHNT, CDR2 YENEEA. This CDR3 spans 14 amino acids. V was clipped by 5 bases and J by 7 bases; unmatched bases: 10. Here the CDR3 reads CASSQEQGTNEAFF. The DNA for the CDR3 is TGTGCCAGCAGCCAGGAACAGGGGACGAATGAAGCTTTCTTT.

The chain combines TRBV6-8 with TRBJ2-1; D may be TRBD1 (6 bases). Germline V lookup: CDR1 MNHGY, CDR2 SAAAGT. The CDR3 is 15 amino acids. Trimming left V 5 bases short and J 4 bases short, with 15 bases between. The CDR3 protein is CASSDHSGTYNEQFF. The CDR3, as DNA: TGTGCCAGCAGTGACCATTCCGGGACATACAATGAGCAGTTCTTC.

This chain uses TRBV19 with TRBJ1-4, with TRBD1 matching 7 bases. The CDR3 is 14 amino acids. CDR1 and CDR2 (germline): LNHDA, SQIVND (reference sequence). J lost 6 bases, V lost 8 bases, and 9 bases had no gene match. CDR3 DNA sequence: TGTGCCAGTCAAAGACAGGGAGGAGATGAAAAACTGTTTTTT. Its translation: CASQRQGGDEKLFF. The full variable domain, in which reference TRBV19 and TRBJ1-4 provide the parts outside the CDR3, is DGGITQSPKYLFRKEGQNVTLSCEQNLNHDAMYWYRQDPGQGLRLIYYSQIVNDFQKGDIAEGYSVSREKKESFPLTVTSAQKNPTAFYLCASQRQGGDEKLFFGSGTQLSVL.

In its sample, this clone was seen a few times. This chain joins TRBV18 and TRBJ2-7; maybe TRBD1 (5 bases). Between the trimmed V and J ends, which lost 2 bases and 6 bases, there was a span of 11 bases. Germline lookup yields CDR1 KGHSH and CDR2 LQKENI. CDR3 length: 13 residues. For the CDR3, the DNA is TGTGCCAGCTCACCAATCGACAGCTTCGAGCAGTACTTC. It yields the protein CASSPIDSFEQYF.

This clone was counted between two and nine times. CDR3 DNA sequence: TGCGCCAGCGGAAGCGGGGCCATGGAAAAACTGTTTTTT. Translation gives CASGSGAMEKLFF. V usage is TRBV23-1 and J usage is TRBJ1-4; D is possibly TRBD1 (5 bases). TRBV23-1 is given ORF status, its function remaining uncertain. Trimming removed 8 bases from V and 8 bases from J, with 15 bases in between. The CDR3 has 13 amino acids.

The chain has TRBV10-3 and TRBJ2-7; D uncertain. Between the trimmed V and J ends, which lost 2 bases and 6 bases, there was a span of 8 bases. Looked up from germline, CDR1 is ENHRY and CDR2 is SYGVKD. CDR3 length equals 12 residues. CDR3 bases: TGTGCCATCAGTGAGGTTTTGAGCGAGCAGTACTTC. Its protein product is CAISEVLSEQYF.

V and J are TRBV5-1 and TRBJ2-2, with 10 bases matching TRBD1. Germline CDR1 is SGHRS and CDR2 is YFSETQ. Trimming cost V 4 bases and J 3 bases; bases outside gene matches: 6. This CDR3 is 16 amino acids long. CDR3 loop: CASSIRTGGDTGELFF. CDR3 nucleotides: TGCGCCAGCAGCATTCGGACAGGGGGAGACACCGGGGAGCTGTTTTTT.